This record covers a single TCR beta chain. This entry comes from a study of blood T cell repertoires in COVID-19. The protocol was immunoSEQ multiplex PCR, while the TCRdb copy is restricted to in-frame clones and leaves out a portion. The sample shows about 230,000 clones, about 86% of them seen only once. V dropped 6 bases and J dropped 5; count of bases not matched to a gene: 14. This CDR3 region has 16 residues. Germline V CDR1 and CDR2: ENHRY, SYGVKD. The TCR originated in a man between 45 and 60 years old with active or convalescent COVID-19. The sample taken for sequencing was peripheral blood. The V call is TRBV10-3, the J call TRBJ1-2, with 8 bases matching TRBD1. DNA for the CDR3: TGTGCCATCAGCCCGGACGCCAGACAGGGGAGGTATGGCTACACCTTC. Its translation is CAISPDARQGRYGYTF.